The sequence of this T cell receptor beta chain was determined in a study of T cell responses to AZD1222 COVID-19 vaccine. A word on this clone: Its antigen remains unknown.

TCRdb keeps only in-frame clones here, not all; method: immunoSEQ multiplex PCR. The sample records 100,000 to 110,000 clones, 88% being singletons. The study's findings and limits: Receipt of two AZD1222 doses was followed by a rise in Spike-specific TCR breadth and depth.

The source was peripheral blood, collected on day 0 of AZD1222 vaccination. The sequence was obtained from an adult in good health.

The CDR3 protein is CASSLYVVGGAVGTEAFF. CDR3 nucleotide sequence: TGTGCCAGCAGCTTGTACGTTGTAGGGGGCGCGGTGGGTACTGAAGCTTTCTTT. The rearrangement links TRBV5-5 to TRBJ1-1; 7 bases match TRBD1. Germline-derived CDR1 and CDR2 are SGHKS and YYEKEE (reference sequence). Losses at the gene ends were 1 base for V and 5 bases for J; bases not matched to a gene: 17. The CDR3 extends over 18 amino acids.